This T cell receptor (beta chain) comes out of a study of response to subunit inactivated influenza vaccine. Findings and caveats of the study: The authors proposed limited new T cell recruitment per seasonal influenza vaccination.

There are 17 residues in the CDR3. CDR1 and CDR2 (germline): DFQATT, SNEGSKA (reference sequence). Trimming removed 6 bases from V and 0 bases from J; junction bases left unmatched: 11. Details on this clonotype: The antigen is unknown.

MiXCR, run by TCRdb on the RT-PCR reads, gives a single entry per CDR3 protein. The sample records more than 600,000 distinct CDR3 sequences, about 18% being singletons. The clonotype was recovered from a man between 45 and 60 years old who received an inactivated influenza vaccine. The material sequenced was PBMCs from blood, taken about 5 days after vaccination. The chain combines TRBV20-1 with TRBJ1-5, with TRBD1 matching 10 bases. CDR3 DNA: TGCAGTGCCCAAAGGACAGGGGGACTGTATAGCAATCAGCCCCAGCATTTT. Translated, it gives CSAQRTGGLYSNQPQHF.